Here is one T cell receptor beta chain with its context. Its matching antigen is unknown. The entry originates in a study of blood T cells in healthy people across ages. Notes on the study in general: Across the age range, TCR beta diversity per million T cells fell in a roughly linear way. Changes seen in expanded clonotypes were possibly confounded by donor CMV status left unknown.

With a J-beta primer mix and a sample-barcoded 5' primer, a second PCR ran roughly 6 to 12 cycles. Sequencing yielded, for each sample, at least 2.5 million paired-end reads carrying CDR3. MiXCR was run by TCRdb on the 5' RACE reads, yielding one entry per CDR3 protein. The sample lists roughly 680,000 distinct CDR3 sequences, under 25% occurring once. This CDR3 is built from 16 residues. J lost 7 bases, V lost 3 bases, and 11 bases had no gene match. Germline V gene data show CDR1 as KGHSH and CDR2 as LQKENI. This rearrangement joins TRBV18 to TRBJ1-2, with TRBD1 matching over 10 bases. The sample taken for sequencing was blood. This sequence originates from a man between 65 and 85 years old in good health. The CDR3 bases are TGTGCCAGCTCACCGTTGACAGGGGGCGCGGAGTTTGGCTACACCTTC. It specifies CASSPLTGGAEFGYTF.